The 24 T cell receptor beta chains below all came from one sample that was sequenced in a study of radiotherapy plus CTLA-4 blockade in lung cancer. The protocol was immunoSEQ multiplex PCR, while the TCRdb copy is restricted to in-frame clones and leaves out a portion. The table has over 60,000 clones, more than 75% seen once; the top ten hold roughly two fifths. The sample in question was peripheral blood, obtained from a patient treated with radiotherapy plus ipilimumab. Every receptor here comes from a human donor with non-small cell lung cancer that progressed on radiotherapy plus ipilimumab.

This chain links TRBV4-2 with TRBJ2-7; the D gene is possibly TRBD2 (5 bases). The CDR3 loop spans 13 amino acids. From germline, CDR1 is LGHNA and CDR2 YNFKEQ. The ends were cut back, 0 bases at V and 8 bases at J, with 11 bases in the middle. CDR3 amino acids: CASSQDTRAQQYF. The CDR3 DNA follows: TGTGCCAGCAGCCAAGATACGCGGGCCCAGCAGTACTTC.

V and J are TRBV12-5 and TRBJ2-2; perhaps TRBD1 as D (5 bases). The V end lost 1 base, the J end lost 2 bases, and 8 bases lay between the germline ends. Germline lookup yields CDR1 LGHNT and CDR2 FRNRAP. The CDR3 extends over 15 amino acids. The CDR3 DNA reads TGTGCTAGTGGTTTGGGGGGCGTAAACACCGGGGAGCTGTTTTTT. Its protein product is CASGLGGVNTGELFF.

The V call is TRBV28, the J call TRBJ1-5; weak D call: TRBD1 (6 bases). Per germline, CDR1 MDHEN and CDR2 SYDVKM. This CDR3 is built from 15 residues. Trimming stripped 2 bases from V and 6 bases from J, with 14 bases between. In nucleotides, the CDR3 is TGTGCCAGCAGTTTAGGCGCAGGGGTAGGTCAGCCCCAGCATTTT. It yields the protein CASSLGAGVGQPQHF.

V gene TRBV11-2 combines with J gene TRBJ2-7; the D gene is possibly TRBD1 (6 bases). The V and J ends lost 5 bases and 4 bases respectively, with 15 bases between them. The length of the CDR3 is 14 residues. The V gene's germline CDR1 is SGHAT and CDR2 FQNNGV. The CDR3 protein is CASSHHRVRYEQYF. In nucleotides, the CDR3 is TGTGCCAGCAGCCATCACAGGGTTCGGTACGAGCAGTACTTC.

This chain connects TRBV5-1 to TRBJ2-7; tentatively, D is TRBD2 (6 bases). Per germline, CDR1 SGHRS and CDR2 YFSETQ. Trimming stripped 0 bases from V and 5 bases from J, with 21 bases between. The CDR3 spans 17 residues. The CDR3 reads CASSLVVGGFAGNEQYV. CDR3 sequence (DNA): TGCGCCAGCAGCTTGGTAGTGGGAGGTTTCGCGGGGAACGAGCAGTACGTC.

This chain connects TRBV6-1 to TRBJ1-2; possibly TRBD1 for D (6 bases). The CDR3 is 15 amino acids. From germline, CDR1 is MNHNS and CDR2 SASEGT. Trimming shortened V by 0 bases and J by 4 bases, and 12 bases separated the two germline ends. CDR3 region: CASSEAGRGGYGYTF. CDR3 bases: TGTGCCAGCAGTGAAGCAGGCAGGGGAGGCTATGGCTACACCTTC.

The chain recombines TRBV5-4 with TRBJ2-1; 8 bases line up with TRBD2. There are 14 residues in the CDR3. J gave up 8 bases and V 3 bases, and 7 bases lay outside the gene matches. In germline, CDR1 is SGHNT, CDR2 YYREEE (reference sequence). CDR3 nucleotide sequence: TGTGCCAGCAGCTCTCCGACGGGGGGGGATGAGCAGTTCTTC. Translating it yields CASSSPTGGDEQFF.

In this sample, this clone turned up once. The chain combines TRBV6-4 with TRBJ2-6, with a possible D match to TRBD1 (6 bases). This CDR3 comprises 14 residues. Per germline, CDR1 MRHNA and CDR2 SNTAGT. V was pared by 3 bases and J by 4 bases, with 7 bases between. The CDR3 protein is CASSEGAGANVLTF. CDR3 nucleotide sequence: TGTGCCAGCAGTGAGGGGGCCGGGGCCAACGTCCTGACTTTC.

This clone was observed a single time. The chain combines TRBV7-9 with TRBJ1-2, with TRBD1 matching 7 bases. J was trimmed by 4 bases and V by 8 bases; bases with no gene match: 16. This CDR3 contains 16 residues. In germline, CDR1 is SEHNR, CDR2 FQNEAQ (reference sequence). The DNA for the CDR3 is TGTGCCAGCTATGGCCCGCGGGACAGTTCAATCTATGGCTACACCTTC. Translated, it gives CASYGPRDSSIYGYTF.

The V call is TRBV10-3, the J call TRBJ2-2, with 9 positions matching TRBD1. The V segment lost 6 bases and the J segment 5 bases; nucleotides outside the gene matches: 4. CDR1 is ENHRY, CDR2 SYGVKD, per germline. The CDR3 is 14 amino acids. CDR3 loop: CAISQDRGTGELFF. The DNA for the CDR3 is TGTGCCATCAGCCAGGACAGGGGTACCGGGGAGCTGTTTTTT.

This chain joins TRBV9 and TRBJ1-3; D unclear. Per the germline V gene, CDR1 is SGDLS and CDR2 is YYNGEE. Trimming shortened V by 0 bases and J by 7 bases, and 11 bases separated the two germline ends. The length of the CDR3 is 14 residues. The CDR3 loop is CASSVEGYGNTIYF. The CDR3 nucleotides are TGTGCCAGCAGCGTAGAAGGGTACGGTAACACCATATATTTT. The whole variable domain, remainder taken from reference TRBV9 and TRBJ1-3, is DSGVTQTPKHLITATGQRVTLRCSPRSGDLSVYWYQQSLDQGLQFLIQYYNGEERAKGNILERFSAQQFPDLHSELNLSSLELGDSALYFCASSVEGYGNTIYFGEGSWLTVV.

This sequence joins TRBV15 and TRBJ1-1; 7 positions match TRBD1. CDR1 is LNHNV and CDR2 is YYDKDF in the germline V gene (reference sequence). CDR3 size: 16 residues. J was trimmed by 1 base and V by 0 bases; bases with no gene match: 5. CDR3 nucleotide sequence: TGTGCCACCAGCAGAGATGTGACAGGGACGAACACTGAAGCTTTCTTT. Protein sequence: CATSRDVTGTNTEAFF.

The chain has TRBV30 and TRBJ2-5; 14 positions match TRBD2. CDR1 GTSNPN and CDR2 SVGIG come from the germline V gene (reference sequence). CDR3 size: 18 residues. With V trimmed by 0 bases and J by 4 bases, 10 bases remained unmatched. The chain's CDR3 is CAWSVPRLAGGPGETQYF. The DNA for the CDR3 is TGTGCCTGGAGTGTTCCCCGACTAGCGGGAGGGCCCGGAGAGACCCAGTACTTC.

DNA for the CDR3: TGTGCCAGCAGCGTAGAACAGGGCTATGGCTACACCTTC. It is translated as CASSVEQGYGYTF. The chain is built from TRBV9 and TRBJ1-2; possible D gene TRBD1, 6 bases. V lost 0 bases, J lost 4 bases, and 7 bases lay in between. Germline CDR1 SGDLS, CDR2 YYNGEE. CDR3 length equals 13 residues.

The gene calls are TRBV21-1 and TRBJ2-4; the table's TRBD2 call for D was not verified on the DNA. TRBV21-1 is a recognized pseudogene. This CDR3 contains 19 residues. CDR3 sequence (DNA): TGTGCCAGCAGCAAATTCTGTCTAGCGGAGCCCCTAGCCAAAAACATTCAGTACTTC. Translated: CASSKFCLAEPLAKNIQYF.

V usage is TRBV30 and J usage is TRBJ2-2, with 7 nucleotides matching TRBD1. Germline CDR1 reads GTSNPN; CDR2 reads SVGIG (reference sequence). After removal of 2 bases from V and 5 bases from J, the junction contained 5 bases not matched to a gene. The length of the CDR3 is 14 residues. CDR3 sequence (DNA): TGTGCCTGGAGTAAGGGGGCGCGTACCGGGGAGCTGTTTTTT. It specifies CAWSKGARTGELFF.

The chain combines TRBV27 with TRBJ1-4; 8 bases match TRBD1. Germline assignment: CDR1 MNHEY and CDR2 SMNVEV (reference sequence). V gave up 6 bases and J gave up 4 bases; unmatched junction bases: 1. This CDR3 has 13 amino acids. The CDR3 DNA reads TGTGCCAGCAGCGGACAGGGTAATGAAAAACTGTTTTTT. Protein: CASSGQGNEKLFF.

V is TRBV9 and J is TRBJ2-3; 11 bases match TRBD2. The CDR3 has 15 residues. Germline CDR1 SGDLS, CDR2 YYNGEE. After removal of 2 bases from V and 2 bases from J, the junction contained 1 base not matched to a gene. CDR3 bases: TGTGCCAGCAGCGTTAGCGGGAGGGACACAGATACGCAGTATTTT. It is translated as CASSVSGRDTDTQYF.

This clone was seen once. CDR3 sequence (DNA): TGTGCCAGCAGTTCCCCTAGAAGGGGAGGAGACAATGAGCAGTTCTTC. It yields the protein CASSSPRRGGDNEQFF. This chain uses TRBV6-5 with TRBJ2-1; weak D call: TRBD2 (6 bases). This CDR3 region has 16 residues. Trimming shortened V by 4 bases and J by 5 bases, and 18 bases separated the two germline ends. Per germline, CDR1 MNHEY and CDR2 SVGAGI.

The chain carries TRBV27 and TRBJ2-5; D gene unclear. The CDR3 has 14 residues. V gave up 4 bases and J gave up 6 bases, with 15 bases separating them. Germline-derived CDR1 and CDR2 are MNHEY and SMNVEV (reference sequence). The CDR3 loop reads CASSYPTPQKTQYF. The CDR3 DNA follows: TGTGCCAGCAGTTACCCGACCCCTCAAAAGACCCAGTACTTC.

The chain uses TRBV6-1 and TRBJ2-2; D is perhaps TRBD2 (6 bases). The CDR3 totals 15 residues. CDR1 and CDR2 from the germline V gene are MNHNS and SASEGT. V was pared by 6 bases and J by 5 bases, with 16 bases between. The CDR3 sequence: CASSERLVETGELFF. DNA for the CDR3: TGTGCCAGCAGCGAGAGACTAGTAGAAACCGGGGAGCTGTTTTTT.

To note about this clone: Other DNA variants within this sample encode the same CDR3. This sequence joins TRBV30 and TRBJ1-5, with 9 bases lining up with TRBD1. Germline V gene data show CDR1 as GTSNPN and CDR2 as SVGIG (reference sequence). Trimming took 6 bases from V and 1 from J; bases not matched to a gene: 7. This CDR3 has 15 amino acids. The CDR3: CACGTGGASNQPQHF. In nucleotides, the CDR3 is TGTGCCTGCGGAACAGGGGGCGCGAGCAATCAGCCCCAGCATTTT.

The genes are TRBV6-5 and TRBJ2-5, with TRBD2 identical over 8 bases. CDR1 and CDR2 (germline): MNHEY, SVGAGI. V lost 7 bases to trimming and J lost 7 bases; unmatched junction nucleotides: 11. The CDR3 totals 14 residues. The CDR3 DNA sequence: TGTGCCAGCAAAAACGGGAGGGCCCTTGGGACCCAGTACTTC. Translation gives CASKNGRALGTQYF.

J is TRBJ2-7 and V is TRBV7-8; 12 bases match TRBD1. CDR3 size: 14 residues. The V and J ends lost 4 bases and 9 bases, in that order; junction bases with no gene match: 7. Germline-derived CDR1 and CDR2 are SGHVS and FQNEAQ. The CDR3 loop is CASSSGQGASGQYF. CDR3 coding DNA: TGTGCCAGCAGCTCGGGACAGGGGGCCTCCGGGCAGTACTTC.